Reported below is one T cell receptor beta chain. These data are taken from a study of shared clonotypes between healthy human individuals. Across the whole study: Two women and three men aged 18 to 49 served as donors. CD4 naive and memory got three plates each, CD8 naive two, CD8 memory one.

With 2 bases clipped from V and 6 bases from J, the junction kept 3 bases outside the gene matches. Germline CDR1 reads MRHNA; CDR2 reads SNTAGT. The CDR3 spans 15 residues. TCRdb keeps only in-frame clones here, not all; method: immunoSEQ multiplex PCR. The sample contains a few hundred thousand clones, 95% to 98% of which appear only once. The chain has TRBV6-4 and TRBJ2-2, with TRBD1 matching over 10 bases. This TCR was sampled from a woman aged 25-40 years in good health. Sequencing used naive CD4+ T cells sorted from blood. Subset described: CD45RA+ positively selected. CDR3 sequence: CASSDGGQGSGELFF. The CDR3 DNA follows: TGTGCCAGCAGTGACGGGGGACAGGGGTCCGGGGAGCTGTTTTTT.